This TCR beta chain was observed in a study of breast tumors, draining lymph nodes, adjacent tissues. Overall study findings and caveats: That most tumor T cells come from lymph nodes remained unproven. Findings are consistent with lymph node origin and intratumoral expansion of most tumor T cells. Tumors had less TCR diversity than lymph nodes, more than nontumor tissue.

TCRdb processed the multiplex PCR reads anew with MiXCR; each CDR3 protein has one entry. Of 200,000 or so distinct CDR3 sequences in the sample, roughly 31% were seen once. The CDR3 consists of 16 residues. Per germline, CDR1 MNHNS and CDR2 SASEGT. Trimming pared 3 bases from V and 5 bases from J, leaving 19 bases between. Axillary draining lymph nodes of breast cancer patients supplied the node samples. As regards this clonotype: What it recognizes is unknown. This may be a read error: a much more frequent sequence differs by one nucleotide.

The sequenced sample consisted of axillary lymph node tissue. The chain employs TRBV6-1 and TRBJ2-5, with a tentative D call TRBD1 (7 bases). The TCR comes from a female donor with breast cancer. Some clones in this sample may be carry-over from other donors' samples. DNA for the CDR3: TGTGCCAGCAGTGACTCCGGGACAGCGGGCTATGAGACCCAGTACTTC. This codes for CASSDSGTAGYETQYF.